The sequence of this TCR beta chain was determined in a study of beta chain features in type 1 diabetes. Study-level information: Patients were similar to healthy donors in age and gender (as well as in cell yields). Across all samples, over 85 million sorted cells were examined.

This clone appeared a few times. Purities over 98% were achieved in all sorted populations. The study reverse transcribed the entire isolated RNA, so it sequenced expressed TCRB transcripts. Data came from immunoSEQ multiplex PCR; TCRdb stores just in-frame clones and leaves some out. Here the sample spans roughly 450,000 clones, over 11% being singletons. Specimen: naive CD4+ T cells from blood. The receptor was isolated from a man aged 25 to 40 in good health.

This chain's CDR3 is CASSLGLGNEQFF. In DNA form, the CDR3 reads TGTGCCAGCAGCCTCGGGCTGGGAAATGAGCAGTTCTTC. V gene TRBV7-6 combines with J gene TRBJ2-1; D call uncertain. Germline CDR1 is SGHVS and CDR2 is FNYEAQ. V dropped 5 bases and J dropped 7 bases, with 12 bases sitting between them. The length of the CDR3 is 13 residues.